This T cell receptor (beta chain) was captured by sequencing in a study of blood T cell repertoires in COVID-19. Clones were read by immunoSEQ multiplex PCR, and TCRdb kept only the in-frame ones, dropping some. The sample consists of fewer than 200,000 clones, approximately 80% of them appearing once. Looked up from germline, CDR1 is SNHLY and CDR2 is FYNNEI. The length of the CDR3 is 17 residues. V gave up 1 base and J gave up 0 bases; unmatched junction bases: 3. The chain links TRBV2 to TRBJ2-6, with 7 bases fitting TRBD1. This receptor was taken from a man aged 45-65 years who had recovered from COVID-19. Sequencing input: PBMCs or T cells enriched from blood (not recorded which). The CDR3 loop is CASSEETGTSGANVLTF. Here the CDR3 DNA reads TGTGCCAGCAGTGAAGAGACAGGGACCTCTGGGGCCAACGTCCTGACTTTC.